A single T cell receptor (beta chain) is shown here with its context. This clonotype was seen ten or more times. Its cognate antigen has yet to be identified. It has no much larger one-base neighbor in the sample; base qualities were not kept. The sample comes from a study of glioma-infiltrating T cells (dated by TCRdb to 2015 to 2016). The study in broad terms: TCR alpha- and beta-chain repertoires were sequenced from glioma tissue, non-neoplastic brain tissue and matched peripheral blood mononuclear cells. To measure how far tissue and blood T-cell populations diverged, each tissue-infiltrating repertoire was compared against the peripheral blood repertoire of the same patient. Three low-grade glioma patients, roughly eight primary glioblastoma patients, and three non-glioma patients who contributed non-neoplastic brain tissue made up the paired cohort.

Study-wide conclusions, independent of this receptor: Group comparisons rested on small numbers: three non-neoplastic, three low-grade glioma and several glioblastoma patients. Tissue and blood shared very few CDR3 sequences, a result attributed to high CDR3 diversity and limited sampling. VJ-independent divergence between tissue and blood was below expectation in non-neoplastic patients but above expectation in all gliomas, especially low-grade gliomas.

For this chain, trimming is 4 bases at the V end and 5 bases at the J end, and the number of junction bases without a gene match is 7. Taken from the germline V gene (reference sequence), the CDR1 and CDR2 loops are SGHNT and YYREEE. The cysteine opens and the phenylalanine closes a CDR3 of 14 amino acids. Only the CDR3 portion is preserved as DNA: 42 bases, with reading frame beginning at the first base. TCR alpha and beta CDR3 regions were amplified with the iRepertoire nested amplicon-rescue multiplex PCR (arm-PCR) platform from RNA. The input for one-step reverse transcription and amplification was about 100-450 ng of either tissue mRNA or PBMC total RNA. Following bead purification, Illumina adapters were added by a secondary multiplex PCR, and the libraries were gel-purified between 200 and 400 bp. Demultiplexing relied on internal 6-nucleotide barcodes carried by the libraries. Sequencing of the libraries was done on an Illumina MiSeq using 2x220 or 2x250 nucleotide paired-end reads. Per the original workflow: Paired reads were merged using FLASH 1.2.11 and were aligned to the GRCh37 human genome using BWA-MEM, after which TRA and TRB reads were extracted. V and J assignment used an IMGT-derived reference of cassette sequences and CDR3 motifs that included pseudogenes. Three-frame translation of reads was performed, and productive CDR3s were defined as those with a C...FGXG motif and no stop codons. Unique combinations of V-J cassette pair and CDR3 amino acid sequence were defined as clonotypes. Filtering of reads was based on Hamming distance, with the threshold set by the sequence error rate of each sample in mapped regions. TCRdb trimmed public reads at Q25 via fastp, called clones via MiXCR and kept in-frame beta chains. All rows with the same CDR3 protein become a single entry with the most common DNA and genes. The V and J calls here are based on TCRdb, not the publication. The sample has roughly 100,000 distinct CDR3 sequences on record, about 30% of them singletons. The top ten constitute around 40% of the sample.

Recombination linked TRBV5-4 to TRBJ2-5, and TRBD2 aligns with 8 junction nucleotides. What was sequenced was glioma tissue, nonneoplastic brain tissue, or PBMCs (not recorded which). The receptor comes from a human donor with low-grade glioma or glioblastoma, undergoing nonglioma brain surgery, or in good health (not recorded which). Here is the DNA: TGTGCCAGCAGCATAGCGGGACTCCCGGAGACCCAGTACTTC. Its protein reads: CASSIAGLPETQYF. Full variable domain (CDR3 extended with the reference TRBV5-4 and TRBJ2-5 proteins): ETGVTQSPTHLIKTRGQQVTLRCSSQSGHNTVSWYQQALGQGPQFIFQYYREEENGRGNFPPRFSGLQFPNYSSELNVNALELDDSALYLCASSIAGLPETQYFGPGTRLLVL.